These 2 T cell receptor beta chains originate from one sample sequenced in a study of Ad26.COV2.S vaccination and SARS-CoV-2 variants. Some clones are missing from TCRdb's copy, which holds only in-frame ones; the method was immunoSEQ multiplex PCR. Here the sample spans 350,000 to 450,000 clones, 70% to 90% being singletons. Treatment specified: over 15 received Ad26.COV2.S at low or high dose, single or two shots; roughly five received placebo; per-sample allocation not given. Specimens were obtained on day 63 following the first vaccine or placebo injection. Sequences were derived from peripheral blood, sampled in a trial of Ad26.COV2.S vaccine versus placebo. All receptors come from a person aged 18 to 59 who received the Ad26.COV2.S COVID-19 vaccine or a placebo.

This chain connects TRBV24-1 to TRBJ2-3; TRBD2 matches 12 bases. The CDR3 spans 16 residues. V lost 6 bases and J lost 2; bases outside the gene matches: 5. The germline V gene encodes CDR1 KGHDR and CDR2 SFDVKD. The CDR3 DNA sequence: TGTGCCACCAGTCCGGGGACTAGCGGGTTCACAGATACGCAGTATTTT. Translating it yields CATSPGTSGFTDTQYF.

The chain recombines TRBV11-3 with TRBJ2-7; D is ambiguous. V was shortened by 5 bases and J by 2 bases, with 13 bases between the two germline ends. CDR1 SGHNT and CDR2 YENEEA come from the germline V gene. The CDR3 spans 14 residues. Written as DNA, the CDR3 is TGTGCCAGCAGCCGGAGTGACATTCCCTACGAGCAGTACTTC. As protein: CASSRSDIPYEQYF.